The 29 T cell receptor beta chains below all came from one sample that was sequenced in a study of blood T cell repertoires in COVID-19. Libraries were prepared by immunoSEQ multiplex PCR; TCRdb keeps only in-frame clonotypes and omits some of them. The repertoire holds roughly 100,000 clones, with roughly nine tenths as singletons. The sample consisted of peripheral blood. These receptors all stem from an elderly woman in a cohort sampled during active COVID-19.

The genes are TRBV3-1 (or the pseudogene TRBV3-2) and TRBJ1-2; TRBD1 aligns across 10 bases. The junction had 10 bases not matched to a gene; V was cut back by 4 bases and J by 14 bases. Germline V gene sequence: CDR1 LGHDT, CDR2 YNNKEL (reference sequence). This CDR3 has 13 residues. The CDR3 here is CASSPSRDRGWTF. In DNA, the CDR3 is TGTGCCAGCAGCCCGTCCCGGGACAGGGGTTGGACCTTC.

For the CDR3, the DNA is TGTGCCAGTAGTATTCCAGCGAATCATAACTATGGCTACACCTTC. This codes for CASSIPANHNYGYTF. The genes are TRBV19 and TRBJ1-2; D gene uncertain. CDR1 and CDR2 (germline): LNHDA, SQIVND (reference sequence). The V end lost 3 bases, the J end lost 1 base, and 12 bases lay between the germline ends. CDR3 size: 15 residues.

The chain recombines TRBV9 with TRBJ2-1; possible D gene TRBD2, 7 bases. Germline-derived CDR1 and CDR2 are SGDLS and YYNGEE. V lost 3 bases, J lost 7 bases, and 17 bases lay in between. The CDR3 runs to 15 residues. CDR3 loop: CASSAYWGGQNEQFF. The CDR3 DNA is TGTGCCAGCAGCGCCTACTGGGGGGGCCAAAATGAGCAGTTCTTC.

The J gene is TRBJ2-2, the V gene TRBV10-3, with D hard to call. From germline, CDR1 is ENHRY and CDR2 SYGVKD. The CDR3 has 14 residues. V was clipped by 0 bases and J by 1 base, with 3 bases between them. The CDR3: CAISESGNTGELFF. The DNA for the CDR3 is TGTGCCATCAGTGAGTCCGGGAACACCGGGGAGCTGTTTTTT.

The chain couples TRBV7-9 to TRBJ2-7; D may be TRBD2 (6 bases). The CDR3 contains 15 residues. Trimming stripped 3 bases from V and 3 bases from J, with 15 bases between. Germline V CDR1 and CDR2: SEHNR, FQNEAQ (reference sequence). CDR3 DNA: TGTGCCAGCAGCTTGAGTCGGGCGGGGAACTACGAGCAGTACTTC. Protein product: CASSLSRAGNYEQYF.

This sequence joins TRBV5-1 and TRBJ2-1; TRBD2 agrees at 7 bases. The ends lost 4 bases at V and 6 bases at J; junction bases unmatched: 10. The CDR3 has 15 residues. Germline lookup yields CDR1 SGHRS and CDR2 YFSETQ. CDR3 in amino acids: CASSISGATINEQFF. Here the CDR3 DNA reads TGCGCCAGCAGCATCAGCGGGGCGACAATCAATGAGCAGTTCTTC.

The chain carries TRBV7-2 and TRBJ1-4, with D possibly TRBD1 on 5 matching bases. The V gene's germline CDR1 is SGHTA and CDR2 FQGNSA. CDR3 size: 16 residues. Deletions cut 5 bases from V and 0 bases from J, with 13 bases between. The CDR3 spells CASSPGRSATNEKLFF. Here the CDR3 DNA reads TGTGCCAGCAGCCCAGGGCGCTCCGCAACTAATGAAAAACTGTTTTTT.

The gene calls are TRBV2 and TRBJ1-6, with D unresolved. CDR1 is SNHLY and CDR2 is FYNNEI in the germline V gene. This CDR3 contains 12 residues. V lost 8 bases to trimming and J lost 8 bases, with 10 bases between them. CDR3 in DNA: TGTGCCAGCGAGGGAATGCATTCACCCCTCCACTTT. Translating gives CASEGMHSPLHF.

This chain links TRBV19 with TRBJ1-4; possible D gene TRBD1, 6 bases. The CDR3 is made up of 14 amino acids. Per germline, CDR1 LNHDA and CDR2 SQIVND (reference sequence). Trimming took 5 bases from V and 7 from J, leaving 14 bases between them. In DNA form, the CDR3 reads TGTGCCAGTAGTTTCAGGGGTTTTGGTGAAAAACTGTTTTTT. Translating gives CASSFRGFGEKLFF.

The genes are TRBV19 and TRBJ1-5; D is uncertain. Germline assignment: CDR1 LNHDA and CDR2 SQIVND (reference sequence). The CDR3 spans 15 residues. Trimming pared 4 bases from V and 0 bases from J, leaving 10 bases between. CDR3 sequence (DNA): TGTGCCAGTAGTACTGTCGTGTATAGCAATCAGCCCCAGCATTTT. This codes for CASSTVVYSNQPQHF.

The CDR3 is CASSLGQNYGYTF. The CDR3 DNA follows: TGTGCCAGCAGTTTAGGCCAGAACTATGGCTACACCTTC. The rearrangement joins TRBV12-3 or TRBV12-4 to TRBJ1-2; D is uncertain. This CDR3 is 13 amino acids long. Between the trimmed V and J ends, which lost 1 base and 2 bases, there was a span of 5 bases.

The genes are TRBV29-1 and TRBJ1-2; D is uncertain. The V end lost 4 bases, the J end lost 7 bases, and 10 bases lay between the germline ends. The CDR3 is 11 amino acids. CDR1 and CDR2 from the germline V gene are SQVTM and ANQGSEA. The CDR3 DNA sequence: TGCAGCGTTGTGGGTTCAGGTGGCTACACCTTC. Translation: CSVVGSGGYTF. Full variable domain (missing parts from reference TRBV29-1 and TRBJ1-2): SAVISQKPSRDICQRGTSLTIQCQVDSQVTMMFWYRQQPGQSLTLIATANQGSEATYESGFVIDKFPISRPNLTFSTLTVSNMSPEDSSIYLCSVVGSGGYTFGSGTRLTVV.

This clone appeared a single time. J is TRBJ2-3 and V is TRBV24-1, with TRBD2 matching 13 bases. CDR3 length: 18 residues. Trimming removed 3 bases from V and 0 bases from J; junction bases left unmatched: 5. The V gene's germline CDR1 is KGHDR and CDR2 SFDVKD. As DNA, the CDR3 is TGTGCCACCAGTGATCAGAGGACTAGCGGGGGAAGCACAGATACGCAGTATTTT. This gives the protein CATSDQRTSGGSTDTQYF.

This clone is a singleton in its sample. V usage is TRBV9 and J usage is TRBJ2-7; D is unresolved. The end of the DNA is better explained by TRBJ2-1, so the J call may be wrong. This CDR3 has 13 amino acids. From germline, CDR1 is SGDLS and CDR2 YYNGEE. CDR3 DNA sequence: TGTGCCAGCAGCGGATCTCTCGGGAATGAGCAGTTCTTC. As protein: CASSGSLGNEQFF.

The rearrangement links TRBV5-1 to TRBJ2-7, with 12 bases lining up with TRBD2. Germline CDR1 and CDR2: SGHRS and YFSETQ. The length of the CDR3 is 16 residues. Trimming cost V 4 bases and J 3 bases; bases outside gene matches: 8. CDR3 sequence: CASSPTGTSGYYEQYF. The CDR3 nucleotides read TGCGCCAGCAGCCCGACCGGGACTAGCGGGTACTACGAGCAGTACTTC.

The chain is built from TRBV10-2 and TRBJ2-7, with 10 bases matching TRBD2. The CDR3 length is 15 residues. Germline lookup yields CDR1 WSHSY and CDR2 SAAADI. V lost 6 bases and J lost 4; bases outside the gene matches: 9. The CDR3 bases are TGCGCCAGCAGACAGGCGACTAGCGGGCCTTACGAGCAGTACTTC. Amino acid sequence: CASRQATSGPYEQYF.

The chain employs TRBV3-1 (or the pseudogene TRBV3-2) and TRBJ2-7, with D possibly TRBD2 on 6 matching bases. The CDR3 is made up of 14 amino acids. Germline CDR1 LGHDT, CDR2 YNNKEL (reference sequence). V shed 1 base and J shed 6 bases, with 13 bases lying between them. The CDR3 is CASSQVGDSGEQYF. In DNA form, the CDR3 reads TGTGCCAGCAGCCAAGTAGGGGACTCAGGCGAGCAGTACTTC.

The chain has TRBV9 and TRBJ2-1, with 9 positions matching TRBD2. The CDR3 covers 14 residues. Trimming took 1 base from V and 6 from J; bases not matched to a gene: 2. Germline assignment: CDR1 SGDLS and CDR2 YYNGEE. CDR3 coding DNA: TGTGCCAGCAGCGTAAGGACTAGCGTCAATGAGCAGTTCTTC. It yields the protein CASSVRTSVNEQFF. The whole variable domain, filled in from reference TRBV9 and TRBJ2-1, reads DSGVTQTPKHLITATGQRVTLRCSPRSGDLSVYWYQQSLDQGLQFLIQYYNGEERAKGNILERFSAQQFPDLHSELNLSSLELGDSALYFCASSVRTSVNEQFFGPGTRLTVL.

This chain uses TRBV5-5 with TRBJ1-1, with TRBD1 identical over 9 bases. The CDR3 consists of 17 residues. With V trimmed by 4 bases and J by 0 bases, 10 bases remained unmatched. Germline CDR1 reads SGHKS; CDR2 reads YYEKEE (reference sequence). This CDR3 is CASSPQPGTGLNTEAFF. In DNA form, the CDR3 reads TGTGCCAGCAGCCCCCAGCCCGGGACAGGGTTGAACACTGAAGCTTTCTTT.

This rearrangement joins TRBV29-1 to TRBJ1-5; 8 nucleotides agree with TRBD1. V shed 6 bases, J shed 6 bases, and the junction held 10 bases outside the gene matches. The CDR3 sequence is 14 residues long. CDR1 and CDR2 from the germline V gene are SQVTM and ANQGSEA. This chain's CDR3 is CSVGDTGGGQPQHF. As DNA, the CDR3 is TGCAGCGTCGGGGACACAGGGGGAGGTCAGCCCCAGCATTTT. The full variable domain, its missing parts supplied by reference TRBV29-1 and TRBJ1-5, is SAVISQKPSRDICQRGTSLTIQCQVDSQVTMMFWYRQQPGQSLTLIATANQGSEATYESGFVIDKFPISRPNLTFSTLTVSNMSPEDSSIYLCSVGDTGGGQPQHFGDGTRLSIL.

V and J are TRBV18 and TRBJ1-1; D is unclear. The CDR3 is made up of 12 amino acids. Germline lookup yields CDR1 KGHSH and CDR2 LQKENI. Trimming took off 6 bases at V and 3 bases at J, with 8 bases between the two ends. Here the CDR3 reads CASSYGDTEAFF. The CDR3 nucleotides read TGTGCCAGCTCCTACGGGGACACTGAAGCTTTCTTT.

The chain has TRBV19 and TRBJ2-7; 7 positions agree with TRBD1. After removal of 3 bases from V and 4 bases from J, the junction contained 21 bases not matched to a gene. Germline CDR1 reads LNHDA; CDR2 reads SQIVND (reference sequence). This CDR3 is built from 19 residues. The CDR3 spells CASSMRKGAPGAFVYEQYF. CDR3 coding DNA: TGTGCCAGTAGTATGAGGAAGGGGGCGCCGGGTGCCTTCGTTTACGAGCAGTACTTC.

The chain combines TRBV20-1 with TRBJ1-2, with a weak D call TRBD1 (6 bases). The CDR3 spans 14 residues. The germline V and J ends were trimmed by 3 bases and 6 bases, with 17 bases remaining between them. CDR1 is DFQATT and CDR2 is SNEGSKA in the germline V gene (reference sequence). CDR3 nucleotide sequence: TGCAGTGCTAGTGTTAAACCCCAGGGGAATGGCTACACCTTC. Protein: CSASVKPQGNGYTF.

V is TRBV21-1 and J is TRBJ2-1; the table calls TRBD1, which could not be checked here. TRBV21-1 is listed as a pseudogene. The length of the CDR3 is 16 residues. The CDR3 coding sequence is TGTGCCGGGACCCTAAACAGGGATCGGTCCTACAATGAGCAGTTCTTC. Translated, it gives CAGTLNRDRSYNEQFF.

J is TRBJ1-1 and V is TRBV27; a weak D match, TRBD1 (5 bases). Germline CDR1 is MNHEY and CDR2 is SMNVEV (reference sequence). The CDR3 totals 15 residues. With 6 bases removed from V and 1 base from J, the gap between germline ends came to 15 bases. CDR3 bases: TGTGCCAGCAGCCGCCCTGGGGGGGGGAACACTGAAGCTTTCTTT. Protein product: CASSRPGGGNTEAFF.

Turning to this clone: The junction differs from germline at one of its ends, possibly a read error. This chain connects TRBV5-6 to TRBJ2-7, with D possibly TRBD2 on 6 matching bases. The CDR3 spans 13 residues. The germline V gene has CDR1 SGHDT and CDR2 YYEEEE. The CDR3 DNA is TGTGCCAGCACCTTGGGACTTGCCTACGAGCAGTACTTC. Amino acids: CASTLGLAYEQYF.

This clone was counted once. This chain links TRBV4-1 with TRBJ2-3, with TRBD2 matching over 7 bases. The V and J ends lost 1 base and 2 bases, in that order; junction bases with no gene match: 6. The CDR3 is 16 amino acids. CDR1 is MGHRA and CDR2 is YSYEKL in the germline V gene. The CDR3 sequence: CASSQVRSGNTDTQYF. Here the CDR3 DNA reads TGCGCCAGCAGCCAAGTGCGCAGCGGGAACACAGATACGCAGTATTTT.

The chain carries TRBV6-5 and TRBJ1-2; possibly TRBD1 for D (6 bases). The CDR3 contains 14 residues. The germline gives CDR1 MNHEY, CDR2 SVGAGI. Trimming took 0 bases from V and 5 from J, leaving 10 bases between them. This chain's CDR3 is CASSYSGALYGYTF. CDR3 DNA: TGTGCCAGCAGTTACTCGGGGGCGCTTTATGGCTACACCTTC.

This rearrangement joins TRBV28 to TRBJ2-7, with a tentative D call TRBD2 (6 bases). The CDR3 runs 14 residues. With 6 bases removed from V and 2 bases from J, the gap between germline ends came to 14 bases. The germline CDR1 and CDR2 sequences are MDHEN and SYDVKM. The CDR3 region has the DNA TGTGCCAGCAGATACGGAGGGCCCCCCTACGAGCAGTACTTC. Its translation is CASRYGGPPYEQYF.